These 21 T cell receptor beta chains came from one sample sequenced in a study of identical twins. TCRdb called the 5' RACE reads again in MiXCR, with one record for every CDR3 protein. Found here are 400,000 to 650,000 distinct CDR3 sequences, less than 25% of them singletons; the top ten hold 0.75% to 0.95%. These data were also reused for a study on T cells expressing NK-cell markers.

The sample taken for sequencing was CD4+ T cells sorted from blood. The source of these receptors is a woman younger than 35 in good health.

To note about this clonotype: A much larger clone lies one base from this, so it may be a read error. This chain links TRBV6-1 with TRBJ1-2; 8 bases align to TRBD1. The J segment lost 5 bases and the V segment lost 6 bases, leaving 5 bases of the junction unmatched. This CDR3 region has 13 residues. Germline V CDR1 and CDR2: MNHNS, SASEGT. CDR3 bases: TGTGCCAGCAGCCCCTGGACAGGGTATGGCTACACCTTC. Residues: CASSPWTGYGYTF.

The chain links TRBV10-3 to TRBJ2-7, with D possibly being TRBD2 (5 bases). The CDR3 is 14 amino acids. Trimming stripped 6 bases from V and 3 bases from J, with 15 bases between. CDR1 ENHRY and CDR2 SYGVKD come from the germline V gene. CDR3 sequence: CAIREQSGNYEQYF. DNA of the CDR3: TGTGCCATCAGGGAACAAAGCGGAAACTACGAGCAGTACTTC.

At least ten counts were recorded for this clonotype. The gene calls are TRBV4-3 and TRBJ2-1; TRBD2 aligns across 13 bases. The CDR3 spans 14 residues. Unmatched junction bases numbered 1, after V lost 4 bases and J lost 7 bases. CDR1 is LGHNA and CDR2 is YSLEER in the germline V gene. The CDR3 sequence is CASSLGLAGNEQFF. As DNA, the CDR3 is TGCGCCAGCAGCCTGGGACTAGCGGGGAATGAGCAGTTCTTC.

This clonotype appeared many times. V gene TRBV29-1 combines with J gene TRBJ2-7; D is undetermined. Trimming shortened V by 6 bases and J by 2 bases, and 14 bases separated the two germline ends. The CDR3 spans 13 residues. Per germline, CDR1 SQVTM and CDR2 ANQGSEA. For the CDR3, the DNA is TGCAGCGTCTTTTCTACAACCACCTACGAGCAGTACTTC. Amino acid sequence: CSVFSTTTYEQYF.

This clonotype was seen once. CDR3 DNA sequence: TGCAGTGCTTTGTACCGGGACAGGGGTTACAATGAGCAGTTCTTC. Translating gives CSALYRDRGYNEQFF. The chain is built from TRBV20-1 and TRBJ2-1, with 10 bases that match TRBD1. The CDR3 is 15 residues long. CDR1 is DFQATT and CDR2 is SNEGSKA in the germline V gene (reference sequence). V lost 5 bases, J lost 4 bases, and 8 bases stayed unmatched.

CDR3 loop: CASSLGASGSTTDTQYF. The DNA of the CDR3 is TGCGCCAGCAGCTTGGGCGCAAGCGGGAGTACCACAGATACGCAGTATTTT. V is TRBV5-1 and J is TRBJ2-3, with 8 positions matching TRBD2. This CDR3 is 17 amino acids long. Germline-derived CDR1 and CDR2 are SGHRS and YFSETQ. Trimming at V came to 0 bases and at J to 2 bases, leaving 8 bases not matched to a gene.

The rearrangement joins TRBV6-5 to TRBJ2-1, with a possible D match to TRBD2 (5 bases). This CDR3 contains 14 residues. Germline V CDR1 and CDR2: MNHEY, SVGAGI. V lost 0 bases to trimming and J lost 12 bases, with 15 bases between them. Here the CDR3 DNA reads TGTGCCAGCAGTTACTCGACGGGATTGGGAGCGCAGTTCTTC. Encoded protein: CASSYSTGLGAQFF.

The chain couples TRBV20-1 to TRBJ2-3, with 7 bases that match TRBD2. CDR1 and CDR2 from the germline V gene are DFQATT and SNEGSKA (reference sequence). V shed 5 bases and J 0 bases; nucleotides not matched to a gene: 5. The CDR3 consists of 14 residues. CDR3 region: CSAGELASTDTQYF. The CDR3 DNA reads as TGCAGTGCTGGCGAACTAGCGAGCACAGATACGCAGTATTTT.

This clonotype turned up a few times. The CDR3 DNA follows: TGTGCCAGCAGTAAACAGGGGAGTGGCTACGAGCAGTACTTC. Translating it yields CASSKQGSGYEQYF. The chain employs TRBV6-1 and TRBJ2-7; 7 nucleotides agree with TRBD1. This CDR3 is 14 amino acids long. Germline lookup yields CDR1 MNHNS and CDR2 SASEGT. The J segment lost 3 bases and the V segment lost 5 bases, leaving 7 bases of the junction unmatched.

J is TRBJ1-1 and V is TRBV20-1, with D possibly matching TRBD1 (5 bases). The CDR3 is made up of 13 amino acids. CDR1 is DFQATT, CDR2 SNEGSKA, per germline (reference sequence). Between the trimmed V and J ends, which lost 5 bases and 5 bases, there was a span of 15 bases. CDR3 loop: CSALGQGGTEAFF. The CDR3 DNA is TGCAGTGCTTTAGGCCAGGGAGGGACTGAAGCTTTCTTT.

This clonotype was picked up one time. V gene TRBV4-2 combines with J gene TRBJ2-6, with TRBD2 matching 8 bases. The CDR3 has 20 residues. Germline-derived CDR1 and CDR2 are LGHNA and YNFKEQ. V shed 4 bases, J shed 1 base, and the junction held 15 bases outside the gene matches. CDR3 sequence (DNA): TGTGCCAGCAGCCCTCGGATTAGCGGGGTAGCCGGGTCTGGGGCCAACGTCCTGACTTTC. Translated, it gives CASSPRISGVAGSGANVLTF.

This clonotype was counted a few times. This chain joins TRBV4-2 and TRBJ1-4, with D possibly TRBD1 on 6 matching bases. This CDR3 has 15 amino acids. The germline V gene encodes CDR1 LGHNA and CDR2 YNFKEQ. Between the trimmed V and J ends, which lost 1 base and 5 bases, there was a span of 11 bases. CDR3 nucleotides: TGTGCCAGCAGCCAAGCCATGCAGGGGAATGAAAAACTGTTTTTT. This codes for CASSQAMQGNEKLFF.

This clonotype was seen a few times. The chain has TRBV12-3 or TRBV12-4 and TRBJ2-2; D is possibly TRBD1 or TRBD2 (5 bases each). This CDR3 has 14 amino acids. V lost 2 bases to trimming and J lost 5 bases, with 9 bases between them. This CDR3 reads CASSLRGGTGELFF. The CDR3 region has the DNA TGTGCCAGCAGTTTAAGGGGCGGGACCGGGGAGCTGTTTTTT.

V gene TRBV5-1 combines with J gene TRBJ2-3, with D possibly TRBD2 on 6 matching bases. Germline V gene lookup returns CDR1 SGHRS and CDR2 YFSETQ. This CDR3 is built from 16 residues. V was trimmed by 0 bases and J by 0 bases, leaving 11 bases between them. The CDR3 DNA reads as TGCGCCAGCAGCTTGGGAGGCGGGGCTAGCACAGATACGCAGTATTTT. Translating it yields CASSLGGGASTDTQYF.

This clonotype was detected a few times. This chain links TRBV6-5 with TRBJ2-7; 8 nucleotides match TRBD2. Germline assignment: CDR1 MNHEY and CDR2 SVGAGI. The J segment lost 4 bases and the V segment lost 0 bases, leaving 5 bases of the junction unmatched. The CDR3 runs 15 residues. Here the CDR3 reads CASSYSTGGPYEQYF. The CDR3 nucleotides read TGTGCCAGCAGTTACTCGACGGGAGGGCCGTACGAGCAGTACTTC.

A few counts support this clonotype. The chain joins TRBV4-2 to TRBJ1-3, with D tentatively TRBD1 (6 bases). Germline V lookup: CDR1 LGHNA, CDR2 YNFKEQ. This CDR3 is 12 amino acids long. As DNA, the CDR3 is TGTGCTACAACCCAGGGGCGAAACACCATATATTTT. The encoded protein is CATTQGRNTIYF.

This sequence joins TRBV7-2 and TRBJ1-5; 10 nucleotides align to TRBD1. Unmatched junction bases numbered 9, after V lost 4 bases and J lost 12 bases. The germline V gene encodes CDR1 SGHTA and CDR2 FQGNSA. CDR3 length: 14 amino acids. CDR3 sequence: CASSYDRGRWGQHF. CDR3 coding DNA: TGTGCCAGCAGCTACGACAGGGGGCGGTGGGGCCAGCATTTT.

The chain is built from TRBV5-6 and TRBJ2-7; D remains unclear. The V and J ends lost 8 bases and 3 bases respectively, with 15 bases between them. The CDR3 has 13 amino acids. Per germline, CDR1 SGHDT and CDR2 YYEEEE. CDR3 DNA sequence: TGTGCCAGGAGCCCCGCGACCCTCTACGAGCAGTACTTC. This codes for CARSPATLYEQYF.

At least ten counts were recorded for this clonotype. This rearrangement joins TRBV12-3 or TRBV12-4 to TRBJ2-7, with D perhaps being TRBD1 or TRBD2 (6 bases each). V was cut by 3 bases and J by 6 bases, with 15 bases left in between. This CDR3 is 14 amino acids long. CDR3 sequence reads: CASSFSGAAREQYF. CDR3 bases: TGTGCCAGCAGTTTTTCGGGGGCCGCCCGCGAGCAGTACTTC.

Here the CDR3 reads CASVTNTEAFF. CDR3 nucleotides: TGTGCCAGCGTTACGAACACTGAAGCTTTCTTT. This rearrangement joins TRBV6-5 to TRBJ1-1, with no clear D. Per the germline V gene, CDR1 is MNHEY and CDR2 is SVGAGI. This CDR3 is 11 amino acids long. Trimming took off 8 bases at V and 1 base at J, with 5 bases between the two ends.

This clonotype was observed a handful of times. The CDR3 here is CASSLQENYGYTF. The CDR3 region has the DNA TGTGCCAGCAGCTTACAAGAGAACTATGGCTACACCTTC. The genes are TRBV7-3 and TRBJ1-2; D unresolved. Germline CDR1 is SGHTA and CDR2 is FQGTGA. V lost 2 bases to trimming and J lost 2 bases, with 6 bases between them. The CDR3 loop spans 13 amino acids.